This T cell receptor (beta chain) stems from a study of shared clonotypes between healthy human individuals. The table came from immunoSEQ multiplex PCR; TCRdb's copy has only in-frame clones and leaves some out. The profile shows approximately 2,000,000 clones, 80% to 95% of them singletons. The V gene end was trimmed by 6 bases and the J gene end by 6 bases; junction bases not matched to a gene: 12. From germline, CDR1 is SQVTM and CDR2 ANQGSEA. The CDR3 contains 14 residues. The rearrangement links TRBV29-1 to TRBJ2-3; TRBD2 matches at 7 bases. Sequenced sample: naive CD4+ T cells from PBMCs. This sample's subset: CD45RA+ positively selected. This clonotype originated in a man aged 18 to 29 in good health. Some clones in this sample may be carry-over from other donors' samples. The CDR3 loop reads CSVGGLLLRDTQYF. The DNA of the CDR3 is TGCAGCGTGGGGGGACTACTCTTGCGGGATACGCAGTATTTT.